This T cell receptor (beta chain) was sequenced during a study of CD4 T cells in relation to SARS-CoV-2 and coronaviruses. Generated by immunoSEQ multiplex PCR, the TCRdb table keeps only in-frame clones and is missing some. The sample lists 65,000 or so clones; around 87% were seen once. In the case of this clone: The target antigen is unknown.

Whole-study findings and limits: Pre-pandemic and post-infection samples never came from the same donor. Culture-expanded clones reflect memory recall rather than primary priming during culture.

The unexposed donors gave CD4+ T cells in about 2010-2019, prior to COVID-19. Deletions cut 2 bases from V and 1 base from J, with 5 bases between. Germline V lookup: CDR1 MDHEN, CDR2 SYDVKM. This CDR3 is built from 13 residues. The source is a human donor in good health. Sequencing was carried out using memory CD4+ T cells from PBMCs. The J gene is TRBJ1-1, the V gene TRBV28; D is unresolved. CDR3 coding DNA: TGTGCCAGCAGTTTACCCAGGAACACTGAAGCTTTCTTT. Its translation: CASSLPRNTEAFF.